These 22 T cell receptor beta chains originate from one sample sequenced in a study of blood T cells in healthy people across ages. A J-beta primer mix and a sample-barcoded 5' primer were used in a second PCR of about 7 to 12 cycles. Via MiXCR, TCRdb re-called the 5' RACE reads, giving one row per CDR3 protein. The sample carries approximately 800,000 distinct CDR3 sequences, 60% to 80% recorded once. The specimen was blood. The receptor source for this set is a man in his thirties or forties in good health.

V and J are TRBV5-1 and TRBJ2-3, with 10 bases that match TRBD2. The CDR3 runs to 17 residues. CDR1 is SGHRS, CDR2 YFSETQ, per germline. V shed 3 bases, J shed 2 bases, and the junction held 9 bases outside the gene matches. CDR3 in amino acids: CASSWIPSGGNTDTQYF. CDR3 nucleotide sequence: TGCGCCAGCAGCTGGATTCCTAGCGGGGGAAACACAGATACGCAGTATTTT. The variable domain in full, with the rest retrieved from reference TRBV5-1 and TRBJ2-3, is KAGVTQTPRYLIKTRGQQVTLSCSPISGHRSVSWYQQTPGQGLQFLFEYFSETQRNKGNFPGRFSGRQFSNSRSEMNVSTLELGDSALYLCASSWIPSGGNTDTQYFGPGTRLTVL.

The CDR3 is CASSPQTRGVSYEQYF. The CDR3 DNA follows: TGTGCCAGCTCCCCCCAGACCAGAGGGGTTTCCTACGAGCAGTACTTC. V and J are TRBV28 and TRBJ2-7, with D tentatively TRBD1 or TRBD2 (5 bases each). V dropped 8 bases and J dropped 1 base, with 21 bases sitting between them. CDR1 and CDR2 (germline): MDHEN, SYDVKM. CDR3 length: 16 amino acids. The full variable domain, in which reference TRBV28 and TRBJ2-7 provide the parts outside the CDR3, is DVKVTQSSRYLVKRTGEKVFLECVQDMDHENMFWYRQDPGLGLRLIYFSYDVKMKEKGDIPEGYSVSREKKERFSLILESASTNQTSMYLCASSPQTRGVSYEQYFGPGTRLTVT.

The chain couples TRBV7-8 to TRBJ2-7; perhaps TRBD2 as D (6 bases). Trimming stripped 4 bases from V and 4 bases from J, with 17 bases between. CDR3 length equals 15 residues. Germline V CDR1 and CDR2: SGHVS, FQNEAQ. CDR3 region: CASSSRDGGEYEQYF. The CDR3 nucleotides are TGTGCCAGCAGCTCACGGGACGGAGGGGAATACGAGCAGTACTTC.

This sequence joins TRBV12-3 or TRBV12-4 and TRBJ1-6; D is uncertain. With 3 bases removed from V and 10 bases from J, the gap between germline ends came to 10 bases. This CDR3 has 13 residues. The CDR3 nucleotides are TGTGCCAGCAGTTTTATTCTTTACTCACCCCTCCACTTT. Residues: CASSFILYSPLHF.

J is TRBJ1-2 and V is TRBV7-9; D is unclear. Trimming left V 5 bases short and J 4 bases short, with 14 bases between. This CDR3 spans 14 amino acids. In germline, CDR1 is SEHNR, CDR2 FQNEAQ (reference sequence). CDR3 in DNA: TGTGCCAGCAGCCCCTTCTTTAGTGCCTATGGCTACACCTTC. Amino acid sequence: CASSPFFSAYGYTF.

The gene calls are TRBV2 and TRBJ2-4; tentatively, D is TRBD2 (6 bases). The J call is in doubt because the DNA end fits TRBJ2-7 better. The germline gives CDR1 SNHLY, CDR2 FYNNEI. This CDR3 region has 13 residues. As DNA, the CDR3 is TGTGCCAGCAGGGGGGACTTCCGCCACGAGCAGTACTTC. It specifies CASRGDFRHEQYF.

The rearrangement uses TRBV7-2 and TRBJ2-3, with no clear D. This CDR3 contains 15 residues. From germline, CDR1 is SGHTA and CDR2 FQGNSA. Trimming pared 2 bases from V and 6 bases from J, leaving 15 bases between. DNA of the CDR3: TGTGCCAGCAGCTTACTAACCCCTGTGGGGGATACGCAGTATTTT. Its protein product is CASSLLTPVGDTQYF.

This clonotype was seen more than once but under ten times. The chain carries TRBV7-9 and TRBJ1-1; D gene unclear. The ends were cut back, 1 base at V and 2 bases at J, with 5 bases in the middle. CDR3 length equals 13 residues. CDR1 and CDR2 from the germline V gene are SEHNR and FQNEAQ (reference sequence). The CDR3 DNA is TGTGCCAGCAGCTTAGAGGTCAACACTGAAGCTTTCTTT. Its protein is CASSLEVNTEAFF.

The V gene is TRBV5-1, the J gene TRBJ1-4; 7 nucleotides line up with TRBD1. Trimming cost V 5 bases and J 7 bases; bases outside gene matches: 11. Germline V gene data show CDR1 as SGHRS and CDR2 as YFSETQ. There are 15 residues in the CDR3. The DNA for the CDR3 is TGCGCCAGCAGGGAGGGGGCGCGATTTGGTGAAAAACTGTTTTTT. Residues: CASREGARFGEKLFF.

The rearrangement joins TRBV6-1 to TRBJ2-4; perhaps TRBD2 as D (5 bases). Gene TRBJ2-7 matches the end of the DNA better, so the J call may be wrong. The CDR3 runs 14 residues. CDR1 is MNHNS, CDR2 SASEGT, per germline. The CDR3 nucleotides read TGTGCCAGCAGTGAAGTCAGGACTGCCTACGAGCAGTACTTC. This sequence encodes CASSEVRTAYEQYF.

This clonotype appeared many times. V is TRBV7-2 and J is TRBJ2-5; 7 bases fit TRBD1. J gave up 2 bases and V 5 bases, and 11 bases lay outside the gene matches. CDR3 length: 16 residues. Per the germline V gene, CDR1 is SGHTA and CDR2 is FQGNSA. CDR3 region: CASSPQRGQKQETQYF. The CDR3 nucleotides are TGTGCCAGCAGCCCCCAAAGGGGACAGAAGCAAGAGACCCAGTACTTC. The complete variable domain, with remaining parts taken from reference TRBV7-2 and TRBJ2-5, reads GAGVSQSPSNKVTEKGKDVELRCDPISGHTALYWYRQSLGQGLEFLIYFQGNSAPDKSGLPSDRFSAERTGGSVSTLTIQRTQQEDSAVYLCASSPQRGQKQETQYFGPGTRLLVL.

This clonotype was detected a few times. The chain joins TRBV7-3 to TRBJ2-7; 9 bases fit TRBD1. The DNA end is more similar to TRBJ2-5, so the J call may be wrong. This CDR3 spans 13 amino acids. Looked up from germline, CDR1 is SGHTA and CDR2 is FQGTGA. CDR3 coding DNA: TGTGCCAGCAGCGGGACAGGGTTTGGGACCCAGTACTTC. Its translation: CASSGTGFGTQYF.

This clonotype was detected only a few times. The chain carries TRBV12-3 or TRBV12-4 and TRBJ1-5; 8 bases fit TRBD1. The ends lost 3 bases at V and 4 bases at J; junction bases unmatched: 5. The CDR3 extends over 15 amino acids. CDR3 sequence reads: CASSFGRQGNQPQHF. The CDR3 DNA reads TGTGCCAGCAGTTTTGGTCGACAGGGGAATCAGCCCCAGCATTTT.

V usage is TRBV24-1 and J usage is TRBJ2-3, with 7 bases fitting TRBD2. Per germline, CDR1 KGHDR and CDR2 SFDVKD. The CDR3 has 16 amino acids. V dropped 2 bases and J dropped 2; count of bases not matched to a gene: 6. The CDR3 sequence is CATSDSSGENTDTQYF. The CDR3 region has the DNA TGTGCCACCAGTGATTCCAGCGGGGAGAACACAGATACGCAGTATTTT.

This chain links TRBV7-9 with TRBJ2-7; TRBD1 aligns across 9 bases. V dropped 5 bases and J dropped 2; count of bases not matched to a gene: 10. Germline V lookup: CDR1 SEHNR, CDR2 FQNEAQ (reference sequence). The CDR3 runs 16 residues. The CDR3 region is CASSTPGQGGTYEQYF. The CDR3 nucleotides read TGTGCCAGCAGCACACCGGGACAGGGAGGGACCTACGAGCAGTACTTC.

The chain uses TRBV5-1 and TRBJ2-1; 11 positions match TRBD2. This CDR3 region has 18 residues. CDR1 and CDR2 (germline): SGHRS, YFSETQ. V dropped 1 base and J dropped 0; count of bases not matched to a gene: 6. The CDR3 bases are TGCGCCAGCAGCTTGCCTAGCGGGGGGTCCAGCTCCTACAATGAGCAGTTCTTC. It is translated as CASSLPSGGSSSYNEQFF.

In this sample, this clonotype turned up a few times. This chain connects TRBV6-5 to TRBJ2-3; D is unclear. Germline V gives CDR1 MNHEY, CDR2 SVGAGI. Trimming removed 2 bases from V and 0 bases from J, with 12 bases in between. CDR3 length: 16 amino acids. In nucleotides, the CDR3 is TGTGCCAGCAGTTACGGACGGATCACTAGCACAGATACGCAGTATTTT. It encodes CASSYGRITSTDTQYF.

The chain couples TRBV11-2 to TRBJ2-7; TRBD2 aligns across 10 bases. The germline gives CDR1 SGHAT, CDR2 FQNNGV. The V gene end was trimmed by 5 bases and the J gene end by 3 bases; junction bases not matched to a gene: 4. The CDR3 runs 14 residues. This CDR3 is CASSPRLAGYEQYF. CDR3 DNA: TGTGCCAGCAGCCCACGACTAGCGGGCTACGAGCAGTACTTC.

This clonotype was counted a few times. This chain links TRBV15 with TRBJ1-5; no clear D. Germline CDR1 reads LNHNV; CDR2 reads YYDKDF (reference sequence). Trimming pared 1 base from V and 3 bases from J, leaving 13 bases between. CDR3 length: 16 amino acids. The CDR3 reads CATSRVDGAPNQPQHF. CDR3 bases: TGTGCCACCAGCAGAGTCGACGGCGCCCCCAATCAGCCCCAGCATTTT.

This clonotype was seen more than once but under ten times. The V call is TRBV5-6, the J call TRBJ2-4; D may be TRBD1 (5 bases). The CDR3 loop spans 14 amino acids. The germline V and J ends were trimmed by 3 bases and 7 bases, with 14 bases remaining between them. Germline V gene lookup returns CDR1 SGHDT and CDR2 YYEEEE. In DNA, the CDR3 is TGTGCCAGCAGCTCCCTCACAGGCGCGAACATTCAGTACTTC. It encodes CASSSLTGANIQYF.

The chain is built from TRBV5-1 and TRBJ2-3; 12 bases are a match to TRBD2. The CDR3 length is 16 residues. Germline CDR1 is SGHRS and CDR2 is YFSETQ. The V segment lost 0 bases and the J segment 4 bases; nucleotides outside the gene matches: 3. The CDR3 reads CASSLVLAGGSDTQYF. DNA of the CDR3: TGCGCCAGCAGCTTGGTACTAGCGGGGGGTTCAGATACGCAGTATTTT.

J is TRBJ2-3 and V is TRBV15; tentatively, D is TRBD2 (5 bases). Trimming took off 2 bases at V and 2 bases at J, with 11 bases between the two ends. The CDR3 totals 15 residues. The germline V gene encodes CDR1 LNHNV and CDR2 YYDKDF (reference sequence). CDR3 DNA sequence: TGTGCCACCAGCAGATCGGACTTCATCACAGATACGCAGTATTTT. Translated: CATSRSDFITDTQYF.